This TCR beta chain was identified during a study of blood T cell repertoires in COVID-19. Study at large: Whether acute or convalescent, the COVID-19 samples came from the United States, Italy and Spain. PBMCs, B-cell-depleted T cells, or T cells provided the cDNA or gDNA that made up the material.

CDR1 is SGHDT, CDR2 YYEEEE, per germline. Losses at the gene ends were 7 bases for V and 2 bases for J; bases not matched to a gene: 11. The CDR3 is made up of 15 amino acids. How the authors handled the data: Nucleated cell counts were estimated from reference gene primer amplification. Assay: immunoSEQ multiplex PCR; the TCRdb copy retains only in-frame clones and omits some. The V and J calls and the clone size are those of that table, but D and trimming were determined from the DNA. The sample has about 96,000 clones; around 84% are singletons. This receptor was identified in a woman aged 60-70 years with acute or convalescent COVID-19. The sample taken for sequencing was peripheral blood. The V call is TRBV5-6, the J call TRBJ1-2; 7 nucleotides line up with TRBD1. The CDR3 DNA sequence: TGTGCCAGCCTTCTGACCGGGACAGCCAACTATGGCTACACCTTC. Translated: CASLLTGTANYGYTF.